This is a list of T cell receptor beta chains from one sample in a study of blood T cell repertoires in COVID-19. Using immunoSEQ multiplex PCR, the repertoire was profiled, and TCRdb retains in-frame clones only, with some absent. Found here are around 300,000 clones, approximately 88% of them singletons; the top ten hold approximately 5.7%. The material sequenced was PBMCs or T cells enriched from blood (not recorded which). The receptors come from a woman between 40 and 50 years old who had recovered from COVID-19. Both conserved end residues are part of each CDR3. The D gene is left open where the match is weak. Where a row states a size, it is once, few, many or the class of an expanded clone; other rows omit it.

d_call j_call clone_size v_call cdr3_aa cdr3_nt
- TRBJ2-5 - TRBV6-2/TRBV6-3 CASSYTDSRGTQYF TGTGCCAGCAGTTACACGGACTCCAGGGGGACCCAGTACTTC
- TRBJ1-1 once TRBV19 CASSSTAYRATEAFF TGTGCCAGTAGCTCAACCGCTTACAGGGCCACTGAAGCTTTCTTT
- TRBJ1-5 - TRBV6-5 CASRGGGNQPQHF TGTGCCAGCCGGGGTGGGGGCAATCAGCCCCAGCATTTT
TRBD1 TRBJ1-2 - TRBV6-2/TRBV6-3 CASSYVWDSFGYTF TGTGCCAGCAGTTACGTTTGGGACAGTTTTGGCTACACCTTC
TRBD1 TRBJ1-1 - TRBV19 CATLTRTGVNTEAFF TGTGCCACACTGACCCGGACAGGTGTGAACACTGAAGCTTTCTTT
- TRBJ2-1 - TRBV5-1 CASSFRSTAGSSYNEQFF TGCGCCAGCAGCTTTCGGTCGACAGCGGGCTCCTCCTACAATGAGCAGTTCTTC
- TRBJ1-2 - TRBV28 CASSLGQRNYGYTF TGTGCCAGCAGTTTAGGGCAACGGAACTATGGCTACACCTTC
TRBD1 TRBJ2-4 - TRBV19 CASSPRTGGPSAKNIQYF TGTGCCAGTAGTCCCCGCACAGGGGGCCCTTCAGCCAAAAACATTCAGTACTTC
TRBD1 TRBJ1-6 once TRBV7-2 CASSSDRGNSPLHF TGTGCCAGCAGCTCGGACAGGGGTAATTCACCCCTCCACTTT
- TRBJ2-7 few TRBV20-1 CSAMDSYEQYF TGCAGTGCCATGGACAGCTACGAGCAGTACTTC
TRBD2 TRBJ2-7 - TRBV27 CASSKLASSSYEQYF TGTGCCAGCAGCAAACTAGCGTCCAGCTCCTACGAGCAGTACTTC
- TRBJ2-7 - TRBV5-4 CASSLDRLEQYF TGTGCCAGCAGCTTGGACAGGCTTGAGCAGTACTTC
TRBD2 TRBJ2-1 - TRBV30 CAWSVSSGVDEQFF TGTGCCTGGAGTGTAAGTAGCGGGGTCGATGAGCAGTTCTTC
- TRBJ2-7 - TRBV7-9 CASSLGLTGWDEQYF TGTGCCAGCAGCTTAGGTTTAACGGGATGGGACGAGCAGTACTTC
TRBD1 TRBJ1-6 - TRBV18 CASSPRVEQGANSPLHF TGTGCCAGCTCACCGCGCGTCGAACAGGGGGCGAATTCACCCCTCCACTTT
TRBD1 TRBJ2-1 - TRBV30 CAWSSPGTGGDEQFF TGTGCCTGGAGTTCCCCCGGGACAGGGGGCGATGAGCAGTTCTTC
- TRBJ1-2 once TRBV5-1 CASSRSGGTNGYTF TGCGCCAGCAGCCGGTCGGGGGGCACTAATGGCTACACCTTC
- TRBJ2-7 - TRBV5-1 CASSPDPDTREQYF TGCGCCAGCAGCCCCGATCCGGACACTCGCGAGCAGTACTTC
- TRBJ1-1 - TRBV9 CASSVAQNTEAFF TGTGCCAGCAGCGTAGCACAGAACACTGAAGCTTTCTTT
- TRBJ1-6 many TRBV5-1 CASSLDGVRGSPLHF TGCGCCAGCAGCTTGGACGGAGTTCGCGGTTCACCCCTCCACTTT
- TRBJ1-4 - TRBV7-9 CASRLGANEKLFF TGTGCCAGCAGACTAGGCGCTAATGAAAAACTGTTTTTT
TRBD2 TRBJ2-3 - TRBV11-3 CASSQRGTGDTQYF TGTGCCAGCAGCCAGCGGGGGACCGGGGATACGCAGTATTTT
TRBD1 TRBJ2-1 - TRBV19 CASSKGQGFDNEQFF TGTGCCAGTAGTAAGGGACAGGGGTTCGACAATGAGCAGTTCTTC
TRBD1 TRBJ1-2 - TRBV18 CASSQGTGDGYTF TGTGCCAGCTCCCAGGGGACAGGGGATGGCTACACCTTC
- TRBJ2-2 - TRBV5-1 CASNPTGQPPRNGELFF TGCGCCAGCAACCCCACAGGACAGCCTCCTAGGAATGGGGAGCTGTTTTTT
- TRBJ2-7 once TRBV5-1 CASSFTGSAVDEQYF TGCGCCAGCAGCTTTACAGGGTCCGCAGTCGACGAGCAGTACTTC
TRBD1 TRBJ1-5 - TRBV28 CASTTGGGGDQPQHF TGTGCCAGCACCACAGGGGGTGGGGGTGATCAGCCCCAGCATTTT
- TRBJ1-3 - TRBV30 CAWSPRGSLAFSGNTIYF TGTGCCTGGAGCCCCCGGGGGTCGCTGGCGTTTTCTGGAAACACCATATATTTT
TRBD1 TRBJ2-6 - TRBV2 CASRGQGERIPGANVLTF TGTGCCAGCAGAGGACAGGGGGAAAGGATACCTGGGGCCAACGTCCTGACTTTC
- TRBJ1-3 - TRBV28 CASTKTGFGNTIYF TGTGCCAGCACCAAAACAGGGTTCGGAAACACCATATATTTT
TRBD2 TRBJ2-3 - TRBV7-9 CASSLQGLNTDTQYF TGTGCCAGCAGCTTACAGGGACTAAACACAGATACGCAGTATTTT
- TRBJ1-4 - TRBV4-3 CASSQDNKSYEKLFF TGCGCCAGCAGCCAAGATAACAAATCATATGAAAAACTGTTTTTT
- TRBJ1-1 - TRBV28 CASSSGGDTEAFF TGTGCCAGCAGTTCCGGGGGGGACACTGAAGCTTTCTTT
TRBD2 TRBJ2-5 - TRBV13 CASSSRGVAGDKTQYF TGTGCCAGCAGCTCCCGCGGGGTAGCGGGAGACAAGACCCAGTACTTC
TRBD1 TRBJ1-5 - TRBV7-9 CASSLGRDRGQPQHF TGTGCCAGCAGCTTAGGTCGGGACAGGGGTCAGCCCCAGCATTTT
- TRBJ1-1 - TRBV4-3 CASSQKIGGGTEAFF TGCGCCAGCAGCCAGAAAATCGGGGGAGGCACTGAAGCTTTCTTT
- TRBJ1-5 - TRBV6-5 CASSSLGSNQPQHF TGTGCCAGCAGTTCACTAGGGAGCAATCAGCCCCAGCATTTT
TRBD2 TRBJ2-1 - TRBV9 CASSAGLGPTREQFF TGTGCCAGCAGCGCGGGACTAGGCCCCACTAGAGAGCAGTTCTTC
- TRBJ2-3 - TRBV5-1 CASSLGGTDTQYF TGCGCCAGCAGCTTAGGAGGCACAGATACGCAGTATTTT
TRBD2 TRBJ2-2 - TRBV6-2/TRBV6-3 CASSSPTSVPNTGELFF TGTGCCAGCAGTTCCCCCACTAGCGTCCCGAACACCGGGGAGCTGTTTTTT
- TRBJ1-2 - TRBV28 CASSRSPGVTLGYTF TGTGCCAGCAGCCGCTCCCCCGGGGTGACGCTTGGCTACACCTTC
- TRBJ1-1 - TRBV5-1 CASSPVRDTEIHMNTEAFF TGCGCCAGCAGCCCCGTTCGGGACACCGAGATACACATGAACACTGAAGCTTTCTTT
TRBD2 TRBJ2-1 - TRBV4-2 CASSQRGLAADNEQFF TGTGCCAGCAGCCAGCGGGGACTAGCGGCCGACAATGAGCAGTTCTTC
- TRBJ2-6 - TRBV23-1 CASSQSPRAGPNLSGANVLTF TGCGCCAGCAGTCAATCCCCAAGGGCAGGGCCGAATCTCTCTGGGGCCAACGTCCTGACTTTC
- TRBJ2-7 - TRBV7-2 CASSAGRLSYEQYF TGTGCCAGCAGCGCGGGACGCCTCTCCTACGAGCAGTACTTC
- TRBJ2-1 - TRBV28 CASSPTGGEGFREQFF TGTGCCAGCAGCCCCACCGGAGGGGAAGGATTTCGTGAGCAGTTCTTC
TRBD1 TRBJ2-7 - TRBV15 CATSRDRDYEQYF TGTGCCACCAGCAGGGACAGGGACTACGAGCAGTACTTC
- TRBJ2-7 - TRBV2 CASSEQGIYEQYF TGTGCCAGCAGTGAACAGGGGATCTACGAGCAGTACTTC
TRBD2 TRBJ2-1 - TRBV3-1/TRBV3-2 CASSPTIWTSGGSSYNEQFF TGTGCCAGCAGCCCTACTATTTGGACTAGCGGGGGGAGCTCCTACAATGAGCAGTTCTTC